This TCR beta chain comes out of a study of response to subunit inactivated influenza vaccine. The study, taken as a whole, reports: Each seasonal flu vaccination may recruit only limited new T cells, authors suggested.

TCRdb recomputed calls from the RT-PCR reads with MiXCR, one row per CDR3 protein. The sample records over 800,000 distinct CDR3 sequences, approximately 21% being singletons. Germline V gene lookup returns CDR1 LGHDT and CDR2 YNNKEL (reference sequence). V shed 8 bases and J 6 bases; nucleotides not matched to a gene: 8. This CDR3 is built from 13 residues. Concerning this clonotype: Its specificity is not known.

The origin of this receptor is a man aged 45-60 years who received an inactivated influenza vaccine. The chain joins TRBV3-1 to TRBJ2-7; TRBD2 matches at 9 bases. Sequencing used PBMCs from blood, obtained 4 to 6 days after vaccination. CDR3 sequence (DNA): TGTGCCAGCGGCAGTCTAGCGGGGACCGAGCAGTACTTC. This translates into CASGSLAGTEQYF.